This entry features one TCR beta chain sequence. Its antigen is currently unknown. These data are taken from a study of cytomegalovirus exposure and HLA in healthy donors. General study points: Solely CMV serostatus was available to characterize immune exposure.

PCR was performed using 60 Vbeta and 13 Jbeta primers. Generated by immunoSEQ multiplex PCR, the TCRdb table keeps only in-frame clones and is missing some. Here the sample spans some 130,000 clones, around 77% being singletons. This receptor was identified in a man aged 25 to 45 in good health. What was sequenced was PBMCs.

The CDR3 DNA follows: TGCAGTGCTCCAATCGGTGAGCAGTTCTTC. It yields the protein CSAPIGEQFF. The gene calls are TRBV20-1 and TRBJ2-1, with no clear D. The V end lost 5 bases, the J end lost 9 bases, and 8 bases lay between the germline ends. This CDR3 comprises 10 residues. Germline CDR1 reads DFQATT; CDR2 reads SNEGSKA (reference sequence).